Listed below are T cell receptor beta chains from one sample, sequenced in a study of a mutant IDH1 vaccine in newly diagnosed glioma. These receptors have no identified antigens. Repertoires were generated with immunoSEQ multiplex PCR, while TCRdb's copy carries only in-frame clones and drops some. Counted here are over 40,000 clones, around 89% occurring once; the ten biggest clones make up 1.5%. The starting material was PBMCs, obtained from a glioma patient whose treatment included an IDH1 peptide vaccine. Receptor source: a man in his forties with glioma. Both conserved end residues are part of each CDR3. D genes are given only for firm matches. Where a row states a size, it is once, few, many or the class of an expanded clone; other rows omit it.

NA	TRBV5-1	NA	TRBJ2-2	14	TGCGCCAGCAGCTGGACCGGCGGCACCGGGGAGCTGTTTTTT	CASSWTGGTGELFF
NA	TRBV19	TRBD1	TRBJ1-1	15	TGTGCCAGTAGACCCCGACCACAGGGGGCCGTTGAAGCTTTCTTT	CASRPRPQGAVEAFF
NA	TRBV5-1	NA	TRBJ1-1	12	TGCGCCAGCAGCCCCGAGACAGGTGAAGCTTTCTTT	CASSPETGEAFF
NA	TRBV6-5	NA	TRBJ2-1	15	TGTGCCAGCAGTGACTGGACGGCGTCCTACAATGAGCAGTTCTTC	CASSDWTASYNEQFF
NA	TRBV19	TRBD1	TRBJ2-1	16	TGTGCCAGTAGTATATCCGGGACAGGGGCTTACAATGAGCAGTTCTTC	CASSISGTGAYNEQFF
NA	TRBV6-4	TRBD2	TRBJ2-3	16	TGTGCCAGCAGTGAACTAGCGGGAGGAGGCACAGATACGCAGTATTTT	CASSELAGGGTDTQYF
NA	TRBV27	NA	TRBJ1-5	16	TGTGCCAGCAGTTTAGCTCGGGCCGGACTTAATCAGCCCCAGCATTTT	CASSLARAGLNQPQHF
NA	TRBV14	NA	TRBJ1-1	13	TGTGCCAGCAGCCGCGACCTGACGGGTGAAGCTTTCTTT	CASSRDLTGEAFF
NA	TRBV14	NA	TRBJ2-2	15	TGTGCCAGCAGCCAAAGTGATCCGAACACCGGGGAGCTGTTTTTT	CASSQSDPNTGELFF
NA	TRBV6-6	NA	TRBJ1-5	13	TGTGCCAGCCAACAGGAGGGGGGGAGGCCCCAGCATTTT	CASQQEGGRPQHF
NA	TRBV10-1	NA	TRBJ2-4	20	TGCGCCAGCAGTGAGTCGACGGGGCAGGCTTCTATAGGAGCCAAAAACATTCAGTACTTC	CASSESTGQASIGAKNIQYF
NA	TRBV2	NA	TRBJ2-7	14	TGTGCCAGCAGCCCGCTACCGGGGGCCTACGAGCAGTACTTC	CASSPLPGAYEQYF
NA	TRBV25-1	NA	TRBJ1-1	13	TGTGCCAGCGGCCTAGGGGGGAACACTGAAGCTTTCTTT	CASGLGGNTEAFF
NA	TRBV5-5	NA	TRBJ2-6	15	TGTGCCAGCAGCTTACAGAGCTCTGGGGCCAACGTCCTGACTTTC	CASSLQSSGANVLTF
once	TRBV7-9	TRBD1	TRBJ2-2	17	TGTGCCAGCAGTCACCCCAGGGTACAGGGGCCTAACGGGGAGCTGTTTTTT	CASSHPRVQGPNGELFF
NA	TRBV9	NA	TRBJ2-1	16	TGTGCCAGCAGCCGGAGTTCAGGGAGCTCCTACAATGAGCAGTTCTTC	CASSRSSGSSYNEQFF
NA	TRBV28	NA	TRBJ1-2	13	TGTGCCAGCAGTTCGGGACGGAAAGATGGCTACACCTTC	CASSSGRKDGYTF
NA	TRBV7-9	NA	TRBJ1-2	15	TGTGCCAGCAGCGCCCGGGCCACAGAGGACTATGGCTACACCTTC	CASSARATEDYGYTF
NA	TRBV9	NA	TRBJ2-4	15	TGTGCCAGCAGCGCCCAGCCGCAGCAGTCCAACATTCAGTACTTC	CASSAQPQQSNIQYF
NA	TRBV6-5	TRBD2	TRBJ2-1	14	TGTGCCAGCAGTCAAGGACTAGCGGGAGATGAGCAGTTCTTC	CASSQGLAGDEQFF
NA	TRBV2	NA	TRBJ1-2	13	TGTGCCAGCAGTGAAAATGTCAGGGGTAGCTACACCTTC	CASSENVRGSYTF
NA	TRBV25-1	NA	TRBJ1-2	14	TGTGCCAGCAGTGATCAGGGAAGGATCCATGGCTACACCTTC	CASSDQGRIHGYTF
NA	TRBV7-2	NA	TRBJ2-7	14	TGTGCCAGCAGCTCCAATCCCAGGGACTACGAGCAGTACTTC	CASSSNPRDYEQYF
once	TRBV7-9	TRBD2	TRBJ2-1	14	TGTGCCAGCAGCTTTATGGGAGGGCTCAATGAGCAGTTCTTC	CASSFMGGLNEQFF
NA	TRBV6-4	TRBD1	TRBJ1-1	19	TGTGCCAGCAGTGACACAGACAGGGGGCCGTTGGAGGCGAACACTGAAGCTTTCTTT	CASSDTDRGPLEANTEAFF
NA	TRBV21-1	NA	TRBJ1-5	20	TGTGCCAGCAGCCACCGGGACACGGGGGTTGTTCGTCAAGGCAATCAGCCCCAGCATTTT	CASSHRDTGVVRQGNQPQHF
few	TRBV19	TRBD1	TRBJ1-2	15	TGTGCCAGTAGAACAAACAGGGGGCCCGGCCATGGCTACACCTTC	CASRTNRGPGHGYTF
NA	TRBV18	TRBD2	TRBJ2-3	14	TGTGCCAGCTGTCTAGCGGATGCCACAGATACGCAGTATTTT	CASCLADATDTQYF
NA	TRBV10-3	TRBD1	TRBJ1-6	14	TGTGCCATCAGCGGACAGGGCTATAATTCACCCCTCCACTTT	CAISGQGYNSPLHF
NA	TRBV19	NA	TRBJ1-5	14	TGTGCCAGTAGTATCCGGGGGGCAGACCAGCCCCAGCATTTT	CASSIRGADQPQHF
NA	TRBV25-1	NA	TRBJ2-3	15	TGTGCCAGCAGTGACCCTCGGACTAAGCCAGATACGCAGTATTTT	CASSDPRTKPDTQYF
NA	TRBV7-9	NA	TRBJ1-4	15	TGTGCCAGCAGCTCTTTAGGACAATTAAATGAAAAACTGTTTTTT	CASSSLGQLNEKLFF
NA	TRBV19	NA	TRBJ2-2	21	TGTGCCAGTAGCCCGAGTATCGGTGCCCTGGGACCCGGTGGGCACACCGGGGAGCTGTTTTTT	CASSPSIGALGPGGHTGELFF
NA	TRBV5-1	TRBD2	TRBJ2-1	16	TGCGCCAGCAGCTTGGATACAGCGGGAGGTCGGAATGAGCAGTTCTTC	CASSLDTAGGRNEQFF
NA	TRBV14	NA	TRBJ2-7	13	TGTGCCAGCAGCCCCCTGGGAAAGGACGAGCAGTACTTC	CASSPLGKDEQYF
few	TRBV9	TRBD2	TRBJ2-3	15	TGTGCCAGCAGCCAACTAGCGGCTAGCACAGATACGCAGTATTTT	CASSQLAASTDTQYF
NA	TRBV5-1	NA	TRBJ1-1	13	TGCGCCAGCAGCTCCGGACAGTCCACTGAAGCTTTCTTT	CASSSGQSTEAFF
once	TRBV9	NA	TRBJ1-1	15	TGTGCCAGCAGCCAGGGAGCGGGGGCGAACACTGAAGCTTTCTTT	CASSQGAGANTEAFF
NA	TRBV19	NA	TRBJ1-2	13	TGTGCCAGTATCTCAATTGGGTCCCACGGCTACACCTTC	CASISIGSHGYTF
NA	TRBV7-2	TRBD1	TRBJ2-3	17	TGTGCCAGCAGCTTAAGGGGGCTAGGCCCGGAGGCAGATACGCAGTATTTT	CASSLRGLGPEADTQYF
once	TRBV6-1	NA	TRBJ1-2	15	TGTGCCAGCAGTGAAGCTGGCCCAGCTAACTATGGCTACACCTTC	CASSEAGPANYGYTF
NA	TRBV6-5	NA	TRBJ1-1	16	TGTGCCAGCAGCTACGGTCTGTGGAATTTAAACACTGAAGCTTTCTTT	CASSYGLWNLNTEAFF
NA	TRBV30	NA	TRBJ2-6	19	TGTGCCTGGAGTGTACCGGGGCAGGGTTTAAACTCTGGGGCCAACGTCCTGACTTTC	CAWSVPGQGLNSGANVLTF
NA	TRBV5-4	NA	TRBJ1-3	16	TGTGCCAGCAGTCCAAGGCCCGACATTGCTGGAAACACCATATATTTT	CASSPRPDIAGNTIYF
NA	TRBV11-3	TRBD2	TRBJ2-1	15	TGTGCCAGCAGCCCAAGAGCGGGGGAAAACAATGAGCAGTTCTTC	CASSPRAGENNEQFF
few	TRBV25-1	NA	TRBJ1-5	13	TGTGCCAGCAGTGGACGGACAAATCAGCCCCAGCATTTT	CASSGRTNQPQHF
NA	TRBV2	NA	TRBJ2-3	14	TGTGCCAGCAGAGGGCAGTTACCTTCAGATACGCAGTATTTT	CASRGQLPSDTQYF
NA	TRBV11-2	NA	TRBJ1-5	14	TGTGCCAGCAGCAAAACAGGGACGAATCAGCCCCAGCATTTT	CASSKTGTNQPQHF
NA	TRBV6-4	TRBD1	TRBJ2-2	16	TGTGCCAGCAGTGACTTCAACAGGGGTACCACCGGGGAGCTGTTTTTT	CASSDFNRGTTGELFF
NA	TRBV28	TRBD2	TRBJ2-1	15	TGTGCCAGCAGTTTAGCGGGGGAGGGCTACAATGAGCAGTTCTTC	CASSLAGEGYNEQFF
NA	TRBV30	NA	TRBJ1-6	14	TGTGCCTGGACAGGGAATTCTTATAATTCACCCCTCCACTTT	CAWTGNSYNSPLHF
NA	TRBV18	TRBD1	TRBJ1-1	15	TGTGCCAGCTCACGACAGGGGGCGCCCGACACTGAAGCTTTCTTT	CASSRQGAPDTEAFF
NA	TRBV2	TRBD1	TRBJ2-3	14	TGTGCCAACCCCGGGGACAGGGAAACAGATACGCAGTATTTT	CANPGDRETDTQYF